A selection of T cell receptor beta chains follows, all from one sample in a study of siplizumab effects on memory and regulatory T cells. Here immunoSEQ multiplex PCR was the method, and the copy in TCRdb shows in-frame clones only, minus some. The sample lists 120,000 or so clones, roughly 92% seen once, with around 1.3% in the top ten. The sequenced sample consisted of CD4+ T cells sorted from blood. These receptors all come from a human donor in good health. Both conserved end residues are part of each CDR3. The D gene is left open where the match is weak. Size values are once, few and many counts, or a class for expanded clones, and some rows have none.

CDR3: CASSRQGNQPQHF; DNA: TGTGCCAGCAGCCGACAGGGTAATCAGCCCCAGCATTTT; J: TRBJ1-5; size: -; V: TRBV27; D: TRBD1
CDR3: CASSLEATGSVETQYF; DNA: TGTGCCAGCAGCTTGGAGGCTACAGGGTCGGTTGAGACCCAGTACTTC; J: TRBJ2-5; size: -; V: TRBV5-6; D: -
CDR3: CAISGQGAIGGNTIYF; DNA: TGTGCCATCTCAGGACAGGGGGCGATAGGTGGAAACACCATATATTTT; J: TRBJ1-3; size: -; V: TRBV10-3; D: TRBD1
CDR3: CASSEYKGEVNEQFF; DNA: TGTGCCAGCAGTGAATACAAGGGGGAGGTCAATGAGCAGTTCTTC; J: TRBJ2-1; size: once; V: TRBV25-1; D: -
CDR3: CASSSGGSSSGNTIYF; DNA: TGTGCCAGCAGCTCTGGGGGCTCCTCATCTGGAAACACCATATATTTT; J: TRBJ1-3; size: -; V: TRBV11-2; D: -
CDR3: CASSLGSGRETQYF; DNA: TGTGCCAGCAGCTTAGGGTCGGGTCGAGAGACCCAGTACTTC; J: TRBJ2-5; size: -; V: TRBV7-7; D: -
CDR3: CASSELMGLKQPQHF; DNA: TGTGCCAGCAGTGAACTCATGGGGTTGAAGCAGCCCCAGCATTTT; J: TRBJ1-5; size: -; V: TRBV2; D: -
CDR3: CAISGPDSYNEQFF; DNA: TGTGCCATCAGTGGTCCGGACAGCTACAATGAGCAGTTCTTC; J: TRBJ2-1; size: -; V: TRBV10-3; D: -
CDR3: CASSYLYSNQPQHF; DNA: TGTGCCAGCAGCTATCTATATAGCAATCAGCCCCAGCATTTT; J: TRBJ1-5; size: -; V: TRBV5-5; D: -
CDR3: CSVLGQGGVNTEAFF; DNA: TGCAGCGTCTTGGGACAGGGCGGCGTGAACACTGAAGCTTTCTTT; J: TRBJ1-1; size: -; V: TRBV29-1; D: TRBD1
CDR3: CASTKDRNTEAFF; DNA: TGTGCCAGCACCAAGGACAGGAACACTGAAGCTTTCTTT; J: TRBJ1-1; size: -; V: TRBV2; D: -
CDR3: CASSLLQETQYF; DNA: TGCGCCAGCAGCTTACTCCAAGAGACCCAGTACTTC; J: TRBJ2-5; size: -; V: TRBV5-1; D: -
CDR3: CASSRGLETQYF; DNA: TGTGCCAGTAGCAGGGGGCTTGAGACCCAGTACTTC; J: TRBJ2-5; size: -; V: TRBV19; D: TRBD1
CDR3: CASSFSGETQYF; DNA: TGTGCCAGCAGTTTTAGCGGGGAGACCCAGTACTTC; J: TRBJ2-5; size: -; V: TRBV6-5; D: TRBD2
CDR3: CASSTPSPTDTQYF; DNA: TGTGCCAGTTCCACCCCCTCTCCCACAGATACGCAGTATTTT; J: TRBJ2-3; size: -; V: TRBV19; D: -
CDR3: CASSLNGGTREQYF; DNA: TGCGCCAGCAGCTTGAATGGGGGAACCCGCGAGCAGTACTTC; J: TRBJ2-7; size: -; V: TRBV5-1; D: -
CDR3: CASSPTDPGYGYGYTF; DNA: TGTGCCAGCTCACCAACCGATCCCGGGTACGGCTATGGCTACACCTTC; J: TRBJ1-2; size: -; V: TRBV18; D: -
CDR3: CASSDGLKTGELFF; DNA: TGTGCCAGCAGCGATGGACTGAAGACCGGGGAGCTGTTTTTT; J: TRBJ2-2; size: -; V: TRBV11-1; D: -
CDR3: CASAPYRSYYGYTF; DNA: TGTGCCAGTGCACCGTACAGGAGCTACTATGGCTACACCTTC; J: TRBJ1-2; size: -; V: TRBV19; D: -
CDR3: CSAPTGVDYGYTF; DNA: TGCAGCGCACCGACAGGGGTGGACTATGGCTACACCTTC; J: TRBJ1-2; size: -; V: TRBV29-1; D: TRBD1
CDR3: CASSFPTDTQYF; DNA: TGTGCCAGCAGCTTTCCCACAGATACGCAGTATTTT; J: TRBJ2-3; size: -; V: TRBV7-9; D: -
CDR3: CAISENGHGEKLFF; DNA: TGTGCCATCAGTGAAAATGGTCATGGCGAAAAACTGTTTTTT; J: TRBJ1-4; size: -; V: TRBV10-3; D: -
CDR3: CASRLGQGHIQYF; DNA: TGTGCCAGCAGATTGGGACAGGGTCACATTCAGTACTTC; J: TRBJ2-4; size: -; V: TRBV6-6; D: TRBD1
CDR3: CAISRTSGGRETQYF; DNA: TGTGCCATCAGCCGGACTAGCGGGGGGCGGGAGACCCAGTACTTC; J: TRBJ2-5; size: -; V: TRBV10-3; D: TRBD2
CDR3: CASSQNTGIYGYTF; DNA: TGCGCCAGCAGCCAAAACACAGGGATCTATGGCTACACCTTC; J: TRBJ1-2; size: -; V: TRBV5-1; D: -
CDR3: CASSGRNRGPLSPLHF; DNA: TGTGCCAGCAGCGGAAGAAACAGGGGGCCCCTATCACCCCTCCACTTT; J: TRBJ1-6; size: -; V: TRBV7-8; D: TRBD1
CDR3: CASSWDGRTDYGYTF; DNA: TGTGCCAGCAGCTGGGACGGCAGGACGGACTATGGCTACACCTTC; J: TRBJ1-2; size: -; V: TRBV11-1; D: -
CDR3: CASSSSSGANVLTF; DNA: TGTGCCAGTAGCAGCAGCTCTGGGGCCAACGTCCTGACTTTC; J: TRBJ2-6; size: -; V: TRBV19; D: -
CDR3: CASSQNRKSTTDTQYF; DNA: TGTGCCAGCAGCCAAAATAGGAAGAGTACCACAGATACGCAGTATTTT; J: TRBJ2-3; size: -; V: TRBV16; D: -
CDR3: CASSSRGGYEQYF; DNA: TGTGCCAGCAGCTCAAGGGGGGGTTACGAGCAGTACTTC; J: TRBJ2-7; size: -; V: TRBV9; D: -
CDR3: CASSFGRDTGELFF; DNA: TGCGCCAGCAGCTTCGGCCGGGACACCGGGGAGCTGTTTTTT; J: TRBJ2-2; size: -; V: TRBV5-1; D: -
CDR3: CASSSPGQGAGYNEQFF; DNA: TGTGCCAGCAGCTCACCGGGACAGGGGGCAGGCTACAATGAGCAGTTCTTC; J: TRBJ2-1; size: -; V: TRBV7-3; D: TRBD1
CDR3: CASSLRYGTAAGNTIYF; DNA: TGTGCCAGCAGCTTGCGTTATGGGACAGCAGCGGGAAACACCATATATTTT; J: TRBJ1-3; size: once; V: TRBV5-4; D: TRBD1
CDR3: CSVRSDYEQYF; DNA: TGCAGTGTCAGGTCGGATTACGAGCAGTACTTC; J: TRBJ2-7; size: -; V: TRBV20-1; D: -
CDR3: CASSFPGTGELFF; DNA: TGTGCCAGCAGTTTTCCCGGGACCGGGGAGCTGTTTTTT; J: TRBJ2-2; size: once; V: TRBV28; D: -
CDR3: CASSRGDRQNEQYF; DNA: TGTGCCAGCAGCAGGGGGGACAGGCAAAACGAGCAGTACTTC; J: TRBJ2-7; size: -; V: TRBV6-6; D: TRBD1
CDR3: CSVARGDSYEQYF; DNA: TGCAGCGTTGCAAGGGGGGACTCCTACGAGCAGTACTTC; J: TRBJ2-7; size: once; V: TRBV29-1; D: -
CDR3: CASKTGLDSPLHF; DNA: TGTGCCAGCAAAACAGGGTTGGATTCACCCCTCCACTTT; J: TRBJ1-6; size: -; V: TRBV6-1; D: -
CDR3: CASSSPLVGGAIQETQYF; DNA: TGTGCCAGCAGCTCCCCGCTTGTAGGCGGGGCCATACAAGAGACCCAGTACTTC; J: TRBJ2-5; size: -; V: TRBV13; D: -
CDR3: CASRSGTVNTGELFF; DNA: TGTGCCAGCAGGTCCGGGACAGTTAACACCGGGGAGCTGTTTTTT; J: TRBJ2-2; size: -; V: TRBV6-5; D: TRBD1
CDR3: CASSEYRTVTEAFF; DNA: TGTGCCAGCAGTGAGTATCGGACGGTCACTGAAGCTTTCTTT; J: TRBJ1-1; size: -; V: TRBV2; D: -
CDR3: CAWSKLRYGYTF; DNA: TGTGCCTGGAGTAAGCTTCGCTATGGCTACACCTTC; J: TRBJ1-2; size: -; V: TRBV30; D: -
CDR3: CASSPRAETYEQYF; DNA: TGTGCCAGCAGTCCAAGGGCTGAGACTTACGAGCAGTACTTC; J: TRBJ2-7; size: -; V: TRBV11-1; D: -
CDR3: CASRTLRLDGYTF; DNA: TGTGCCAGCAGGACACTCCGTTTAGACGGCTACACCTTC; J: TRBJ1-2; size: few; V: TRBV2; D: -
CDR3: CASSKTASNQPQHF; DNA: TGTGCCAGTAGTAAGACAGCTAGCAATCAGCCCCAGCATTTT; J: TRBJ1-5; size: -; V: TRBV19; D: -
CDR3: CASSDGGFRQPQHF; DNA: TGTGCCAGCAGTGATGGCGGGTTCAGGCAGCCCCAGCATTTT; J: TRBJ1-5; size: once; V: TRBV2; D: -
CDR3: CASSIPSGYQPQHF; DNA: TGTGCCAGTAGTATTCCCTCCGGCTATCAGCCCCAGCATTTT; J: TRBJ1-5; size: -; V: TRBV19; D: -
CDR3: CASSEYGEIYEQYF; DNA: TGTGCCAGCAGTGAATATGGGGAAATCTACGAGCAGTACTTC; J: TRBJ2-7; size: -; V: TRBV25-1; D: -
CDR3: CASSPLAGTGGLGEKLFF; DNA: TGTGCCAGCTCACCCCTCGCCGGGACAGGGGGCCTCGGTGAAAAACTGTTTTTT; J: TRBJ1-4; size: -; V: TRBV18; D: TRBD1
CDR3: CASSDDRANQPQHF; DNA: TGTGCCAGCAGCGACGACAGGGCCAATCAGCCCCAGCATTTT; J: TRBJ1-5; size: few; V: TRBV7-9; D: TRBD1
CDR3: CASRGRGLNTEAFF; DNA: TGTGCCAGCCGTGGGAGGGGGCTGAACACTGAAGCTTTCTTT; J: TRBJ1-1; size: -; V: TRBV6-5; D: TRBD1
CDR3: CATYRRRRWTQYF; DNA: TGTGCCACATACCGGAGACGCCGGTGGACCCAGTACTTC; J: TRBJ2-5; size: -; V: TRBV2; D: -